This is a list of T cell receptor beta chains from one sample in a study of T cell repertoires in cytomegalovirus infection. MiXCR, applied by TCRdb to the reads, yields one record per CDR3 protein. The sample lists approximately 910,000 distinct CDR3 sequences, around 30% seen once, with roughly 13% in the top ten. These receptors' antigens are unknown. The specimen was cultured CD8+ T cells from PBMCs, collected from culture after CMV antigen stimulation. These receptors all stem from a human donor in good health (CMV status not recorded). Some clones in this sample may be carry-over from other donors' samples. Each CDR3 is given with its conserved first and last residue. Each record gives: clone size, J gene, V gene, D gene, CDR3 protein, CDR3 DNA. The D gene is left open where the match is weak. Size tells how often a clone was seen (once, few, many) or the class of an expanded clone, and some rows leave it out.

few TRBJ1-5 TRBV28 TRBD1 CASSRDSLNQPQHF TGTGCCAGCAGTAGGGACAGCTTAAATCAGCCCCAGCATTTT
few TRBJ2-5 TRBV6-5 NA CASSYPGTETQYF TGTGCCAGCAGTTACCCAGGGACGGAGACCCAGTACTTC
NA TRBJ1-3 TRBV12-3/TRBV12-4 NA CASSLRWPGNTIYF TGTGCCAGCAGTTTGCGGTGGCCTGGAAACACCATATATTTT
NA TRBJ2-7 TRBV5-1 NA CASSLNGYPPRGYEQYF TGCGCCAGCAGCTTGAACGGCTATCCGCCTCGGGGCTACGAGCAGTACTTC
few TRBJ1-1 TRBV5-5 NA CASSLGPKVTEAFF TGTGCCAGCAGCTTGGGGCCGAAGGTCACTGAAGCTTTCTTT
NA TRBJ2-1 TRBV27 TRBD2 CASRRVSGESYNEQFF TGTGCCAGCAGAAGAGTTAGCGGGGAATCCTACAATGAGCAGTTCTTC
NA TRBJ1-1 TRBV6-6 NA CASPSGREAFF TGTGCCAGCCCCTCGGGCAGGGAAGCTTTCTTT
NA TRBJ2-3 TRBV4-1 TRBD1 CASSQGNLQGDTQYF TGCGCCAGCAGCCAAGGAAACTTACAGGGGGATACGCAGTATTTT
many TRBJ2-5 TRBV7-6 TRBD2 CASSLGLAGDETQYF TGTGCCAGCAGCTTAGGTCTAGCGGGGGACGAGACCCAGTACTTC
medium-sized TRBJ2-5 TRBV7-2 NA CASTIHPKRIQETQYF TGTGCCAGCACCATACACCCTAAAAGGATCCAAGAGACCCAGTACTTC
few TRBJ2-3 TRBV7-8 TRBD2 CASSNGGGGDTQYF TGTGCCAGCAGCAACGGGGGGGGCGGAGATACGCAGTATTTT
NA TRBJ1-1 TRBV4-1 NA CASSQGHSQAEAFF TGCGCCAGCAGCCAAGGACATTCCCAGGCCGAAGCTTTCTTT
NA TRBJ2-3 TRBV7-6 TRBD2 CASSLRLAGGARDTQYF TGTGCCAGCAGCTTAAGGCTAGCGGGGGGGGCCAGGGATACGCAGTATTTT
NA TRBJ1-1 TRBV15 TRBD1 CATSPQADRGDLAEAFF TGTGCCACCAGCCCGCAGGCGGACAGGGGAGATTTGGCTGAAGCTTTCTTT
NA TRBJ1-1 TRBV12-5 TRBD1 CASGLDLRAAQQGQGAEAFF TGTGCTAGTGGTTTGGACCTCAGAGCGGCCCAACAGGGGCAAGGCGCTGAAGCTTTCTTT
many TRBJ1-4 TRBV6-6 TRBD1 CASSRDRVPEKLFF TGTGCCAGCAGTAGGGACAGGGTTCCTGAAAAACTGTTTTTT
NA TRBJ1-5 TRBV28 TRBD1 CASSLDRGFDQPQHF TGTGCCAGCAGTTTGGACAGGGGTTTTGATCAGCCCCAGCATTTT
NA TRBJ2-5 TRBV28 TRBD2 CASSLGTSGVEETQYF TGTGCCAGCAGTTTAGGGACTAGCGGGGTAGAGGAGACCCAGTACTTC
NA TRBJ2-1 TRBV4-1 TRBD2 CASGQEPGGPYNEQFF TGCGCCAGCGGCCAAGAGCCGGGGGGTCCATACAATGAGCAGTTCTTC